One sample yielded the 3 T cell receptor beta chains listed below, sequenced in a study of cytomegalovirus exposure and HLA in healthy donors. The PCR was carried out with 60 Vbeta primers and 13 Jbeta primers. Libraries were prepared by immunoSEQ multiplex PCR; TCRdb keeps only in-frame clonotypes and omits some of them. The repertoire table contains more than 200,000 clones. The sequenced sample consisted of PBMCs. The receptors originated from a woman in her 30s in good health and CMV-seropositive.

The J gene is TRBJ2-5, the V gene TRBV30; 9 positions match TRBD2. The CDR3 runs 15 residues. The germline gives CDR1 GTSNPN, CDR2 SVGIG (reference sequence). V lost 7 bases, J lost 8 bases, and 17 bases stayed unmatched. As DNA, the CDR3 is TGTGCCTATGTAGAGGGACTAGCACAATGGGATACCCAGTACTTC. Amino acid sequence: CAYVEGLAQWDTQYF. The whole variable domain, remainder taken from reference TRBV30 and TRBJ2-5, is SQTIHQWPATLVQPVGSPLSLECTVEGTSNPNLYWYRQAAGRGLQLLFYSVGIGQISSEVPQNLSASRPQDRQFILSSKKLLLSDSGFYLCAYVEGLAQWDTQYFGPGTRLLVL.

The CDR3 here is CASSLSGGARYEQYF. CDR3 coding DNA: TGTGCCAGCAGTTTATCAGGGGGGGCGCGGTACGAGCAGTACTTC. The rearrangement joins TRBV27 to TRBJ2-7; TRBD2 is a possible D gene (7 bases). The CDR3 sequence is 15 residues long. The germline V and J ends were trimmed by 0 bases and 4 bases, with 13 bases remaining between them. CDR1 is MNHEY, CDR2 SMNVEV, per germline (reference sequence).

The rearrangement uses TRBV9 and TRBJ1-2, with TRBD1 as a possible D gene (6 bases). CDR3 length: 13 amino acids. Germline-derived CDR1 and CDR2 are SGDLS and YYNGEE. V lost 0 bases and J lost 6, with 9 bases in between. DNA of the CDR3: TGTGCCAGCAGCGTAGAAGAGGGGGATGGCTACACCTTC. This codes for CASSVEEGDGYTF.